This TCR beta chain was captured by sequencing in a study of T cell therapy after organ transplantation. Turning to the study itself: Expansion used a peptide pool of 30 HLA class I and II CMV epitopes. About 75% of the ten patients were clinical responders. Across 2 to 6 intravenous infusions, patients got a median of 1.92 x 10^8 CMV-specific T cells.

Clones were read by immunoSEQ multiplex PCR, and TCRdb kept only the in-frame ones, dropping some. The top ten clones hold 29% of a sample with a few thousand clones, roughly four fifths of them seen once. In its sample, this clone was seen a few times. Its antigen is still unknown. This CDR3 contains 10 residues. The V end lost 8 bases, the J end lost 8 bases, and 7 bases lay between the germline ends. CDR1 KGHSH and CDR2 LQKENI come from the germline V gene. The TCR comes from a human patient who had received a solid organ transplant and had CMV disease. This chain uses TRBV18 with TRBJ1-5, with unresolved D. The starting material was CD8+ T cells from blood, obtained before autologous CMV-specific T cell therapy. CDR3 coding DNA: TGTGCCAGCCCAGGTAAGCCCCAGCATTTT. Protein: CASPGKPQHF.